The clone carrying this T cell receptor (beta chain) was seen just once. The target antigen is unknown. The source of the sample is a study of cytomegalovirus exposure and HLA in healthy donors. Across the study: Earlier, some 180 million T cells were analyzed, and about 120 million unique TCR beta sequences were found among them. General study results and limits: A missense DCLRE1C variant was associated with V- and J-gene trimming of TCR beta chains in a later analysis, and an independent cohort replicated the association. Later analysis showed most CMV-associated TCR beta chains appearing HLA-restricted. Follow-up analysis seemed to connect common viral pathogens with several of the most significant clusters identified.

The CDR3 contains 14 residues. Germline V gene data show CDR1 as LGHNA and CDR2 as YSLEER. Trimming cost V 5 bases and J 3 bases; bases outside gene matches: 5. A multiplex PCR was run with 60 Vbeta primers and 13 Jbeta primers. Sequenced by immunoSEQ multiplex PCR; TCRdb stores in-frame clones only, minus some. The sample has about 150,000 clones, around 75% seen once. The TCR originated in a man younger than 30 in good health and CMV-seronegative. The rearrangement uses TRBV4-3 and TRBJ1-1; 8 bases match TRBD1. Input material: PBMCs. CDR3 nucleotides: TGCGCCAGCAGCGGACAGGGAGTGGACACTGAAGCTTTCTTT. It is translated as CASSGQGVDTEAFF.